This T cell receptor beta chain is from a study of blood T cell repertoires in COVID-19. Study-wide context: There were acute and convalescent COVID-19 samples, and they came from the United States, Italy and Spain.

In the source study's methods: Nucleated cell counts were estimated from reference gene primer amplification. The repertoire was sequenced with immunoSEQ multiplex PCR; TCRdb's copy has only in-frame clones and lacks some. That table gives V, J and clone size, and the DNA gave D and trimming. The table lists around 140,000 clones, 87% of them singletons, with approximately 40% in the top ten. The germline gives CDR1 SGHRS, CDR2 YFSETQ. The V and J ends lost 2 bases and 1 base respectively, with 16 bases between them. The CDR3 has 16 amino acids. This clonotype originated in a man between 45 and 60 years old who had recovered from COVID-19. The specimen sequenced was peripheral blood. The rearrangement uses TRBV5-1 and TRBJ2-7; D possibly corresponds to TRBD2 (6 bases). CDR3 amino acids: CASSFSGDAGSYEQYF. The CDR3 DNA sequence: TGCGCCAGCAGCTTCTCCGGGGACGCGGGATCCTACGAGCAGTACTTC.